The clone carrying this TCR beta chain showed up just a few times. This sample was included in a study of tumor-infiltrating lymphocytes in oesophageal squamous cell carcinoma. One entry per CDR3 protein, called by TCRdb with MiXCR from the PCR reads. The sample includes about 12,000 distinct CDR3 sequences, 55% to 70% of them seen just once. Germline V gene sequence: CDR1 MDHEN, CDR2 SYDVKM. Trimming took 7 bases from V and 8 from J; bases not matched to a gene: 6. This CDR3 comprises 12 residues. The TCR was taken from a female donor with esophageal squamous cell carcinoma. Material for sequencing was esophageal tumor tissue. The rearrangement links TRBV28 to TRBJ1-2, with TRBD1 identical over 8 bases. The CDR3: CASNRGTRGYTF. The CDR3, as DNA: TGTGCCAGCAACAGGGGGACGCGCGGCTACACCTTC.